This T cell receptor beta chain was found in a study of blood T cells in healthy people across ages. Broader study findings: As age increased, TCR beta diversity per million T cells fell in a roughly linear fashion.

Primers used in a second PCR of roughly 7 to 12 cycles were a sample-barcoded 5' primer and a J-beta primer mix. Researchers report that a template-switch adaptor with 12 random nucleotides tagged each cDNA molecule. Each of the samples gave a minimum of 3 million paired-end reads that contained CDR3. In TCRdb, the 5' RACE reads were re-called with MiXCR into one record per CDR3 protein. The sample shows 1.5 million or so distinct CDR3 sequences, roughly two fifths of them seen only once. As to this clonotype: Its target is unknown.

Isolation recovered at least 6.5 million PBMCs from every sample. The receptor's source is a woman in her late teens or twenties in good health. Material: blood.

CDR3 in amino acids: CSAGTVFGYTF. CDR3 DNA: TGCAGCGCCGGGACAGTTTTCGGCTACACCTTC. The V call is TRBV29-1, the J call TRBJ1-2; 7 positions match TRBD1. Germline CDR1 reads SQVTM; CDR2 reads ANQGSEA. CDR3 length: 11 residues. The trim removed 7 bases at V and 8 bases at J, leaving 7 bases unmatched.